Listed here is a single T cell receptor beta chain. This clonotype has a count of ten or more. Its antigen specificity is not known. Base qualities are not at hand, and no much larger clone is one base apart. Libraries were built with RT-PCR. Instrument on record: Illumina HiSeq 2500. TCRdb itself trimmed the public reads at Q25 with fastp, ran MiXCR and retained productive beta chains. Every CDR3 protein is listed once, alongside the most common genes and DNA of its rows. The sample data list about 160,000 distinct CDR3 sequences, and approximately 10% of these were observed just once. Roughly 12% of the sample belongs to the ten largest clones. From its cysteine to its phenylalanine, the CDR3 spans 14 amino acids. The read is trimmed to its CDR3 DNA, 42 bases read in frame from base 1. For CDR1 and CDR2, the germline V gene lists SGHTA and FQGNSA. V sheds 1 base and J sheds 4 bases, leaving 10 bases between their ends.

The sample belongs to a study of response to subunit inactivated influenza vaccine (dated by TCRdb to the late 2010s). Looking at the study overall: The study used deep quantitative T cell receptor repertoire profiling to track responses to a trivalent subunit inactivated influenza vaccine. General conclusions and limits of the study: It was suggested by the authors that each seasonal influenza vaccination may recruit only a limited number of new T cells.

The time point label on this specimen signifies: 45 days after influenza vaccine administration. The TCR originated in a middle-aged man who received an inactivated influenza vaccine. Donor details come from another sample of the same person, matched by shared clones. The V gene is TRBV7-2 and the J gene is TRBJ1-1; perhaps TRBD1 is the D gene, with 6 bases matching. The sample consisted of non-naive T cells sorted from PBMCs, taken roughly 6 weeks after vaccination. Sample cell subset or site, as interpreted from the label and publication: memory T cell fraction. CDR3 loop: CASSLVQGVTEAFF. The DNA is as follows: TGTGCCAGCAGCTTAGTACAGGGTGTCACTGAAGCTTTCTTT.